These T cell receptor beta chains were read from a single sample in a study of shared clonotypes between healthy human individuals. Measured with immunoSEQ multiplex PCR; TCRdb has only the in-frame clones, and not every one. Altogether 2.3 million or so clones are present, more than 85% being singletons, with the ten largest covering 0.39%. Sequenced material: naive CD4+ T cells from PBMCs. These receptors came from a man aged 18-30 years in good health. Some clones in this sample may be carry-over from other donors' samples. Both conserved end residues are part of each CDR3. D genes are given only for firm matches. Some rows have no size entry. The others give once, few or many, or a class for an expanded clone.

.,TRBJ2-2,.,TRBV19,CASSLNRLGELFF,TGTGCCAGTAGTCTTAACAGGCTCGGGGAGCTGTTTTTT
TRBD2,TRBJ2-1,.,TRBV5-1,CASSWGLGAYNEQFF,TGCGCCAGCAGCTGGGGACTAGGGGCCTACAATGAGCAGTTCTTC
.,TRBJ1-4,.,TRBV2,CASSLQGEDEKLFF,TGTGCCAGCAGTCTACAGGGAGAGGATGAAAAACTGTTTTTT
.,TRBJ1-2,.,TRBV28,CASSPPQGHVSYGYTF,TGTGCCAGCAGCCCCCCTCAAGGACACGTTTCCTATGGCTACACCTTC
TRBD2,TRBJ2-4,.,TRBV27,CASSLARGGTKNIQYF,TGTGCCAGCAGTTTGGCCCGGGGGGGGACGAAAAACATTCAGTACTTC
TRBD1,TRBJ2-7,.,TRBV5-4,CASSAPDRGREQYF,TGTGCCAGCAGCGCCCCCGACAGGGGGCGCGAGCAGTACTTC
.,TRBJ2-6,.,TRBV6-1,CASSEGPNSGANVLTF,TGTGCCAGCAGTGAGGGACCGAATTCTGGGGCCAACGTCCTGACTTTC
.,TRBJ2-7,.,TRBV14,CASSQVKSPYEQYF,TGTGCCAGCAGCCAAGTGAAGTCTCCCTACGAGCAGTACTTC
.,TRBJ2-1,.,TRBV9,CASSQAAYTYNEQFF,TGTGCCAGCAGCCAAGCGGCGTATACCTACAATGAGCAGTTCTTC
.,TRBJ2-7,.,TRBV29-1,CSAPLGYEQYF,TGCAGCGCCCCGTTGGGTTACGAGCAGTACTTC
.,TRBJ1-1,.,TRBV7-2,CASSLGVSGTEAFF,TGTGCCAGCAGTTTGGGGGTTAGTGGCACTGAAGCTTTCTTT
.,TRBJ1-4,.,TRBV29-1,CSATEATNEKLFF,TGCAGCGCAACAGAAGCCACTAATGAAAAACTGTTTTTT
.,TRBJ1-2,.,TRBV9,CASSVDQTGNYGYTF,TGTGCCAGCAGCGTAGACCAAACGGGGAACTATGGCTACACCTTC
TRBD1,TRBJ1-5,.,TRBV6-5,CASSATGGGNQPQHF,TGTGCCAGCAGTGCGACAGGGGGCGGCAATCAGCCCCAGCATTTT
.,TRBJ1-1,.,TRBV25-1,CASSESGVGPLNTEAFF,TGTGCCAGCAGTGAATCAGGGGTGGGACCATTGAACACTGAAGCTTTCTTT
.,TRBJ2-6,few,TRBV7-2,CASSLFSSGANVLTF,TGTGCCAGCAGCTTATTCAGCTCTGGGGCCAACGTCCTGACTTTC
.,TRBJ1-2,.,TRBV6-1,CASSEVSGDSVYGYTF,TGTGCCAGCAGTGAAGTGAGTGGTGACAGCGTCTATGGCTACACCTTC
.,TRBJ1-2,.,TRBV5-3,CARSFTGFYGYTF,TGTGCCAGAAGCTTCACGGGCTTCTATGGCTACACCTTC
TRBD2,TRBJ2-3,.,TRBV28,CASSTGGAGASTDTQYF,TGTGCCAGCAGCACCGGGGGGGCGGGAGCTAGCACAGATACGCAGTATTTT
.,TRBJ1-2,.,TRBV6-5,CASKESRDYGYTF,TGTGCCAGCAAAGAGTCTAGGGACTATGGCTACACCTTC
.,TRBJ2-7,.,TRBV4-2,CASSQDLQYSSYEQYF,TGTGCCAGCAGCCAAGATTTGCAATACAGCTCCTACGAGCAGTACTTC
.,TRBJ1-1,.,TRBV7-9,CASSPGSEAFF,TGTGCCAGCAGCCCAGGTTCTGAAGCTTTCTTT
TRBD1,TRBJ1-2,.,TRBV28,CASSSPGQGIPHYGYTF,TGTGCCAGCAGTTCGCCGGGACAGGGGATTCCCCACTATGGCTACACCTTC
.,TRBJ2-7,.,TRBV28,CASSLVSVEQYF,TGTGCCAGCAGTTTGGTATCCGTCGAGCAGTACTTC
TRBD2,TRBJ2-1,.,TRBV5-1,CASSWGRASGRTFNEQFF,TGCGCCAGCAGCTGGGGGAGGGCTAGCGGGAGGACTTTCAATGAGCAGTTCTTC
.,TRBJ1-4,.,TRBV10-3,CAISTAPNEKLFF,TGTGCCATCAGCACTGCACCAAATGAAAAACTGTTTTTT
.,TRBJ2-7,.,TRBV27,CASSLMSQGSSSEQYF,TGTGCCAGCAGTTTAATGAGTCAGGGCTCCTCCTCCGAGCAGTACTTC
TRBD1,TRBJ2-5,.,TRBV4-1,CASSQVARDRGQETQYF,TGCGCCAGCAGCCAAGTTGCCCGGGACAGGGGTCAAGAGACCCAGTACTTC
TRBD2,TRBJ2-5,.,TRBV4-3,CASSPGLAGGETQYF,TGCGCCAGCAGCCCGGGACTAGCGGGGGGAGAGACCCAGTACTTC
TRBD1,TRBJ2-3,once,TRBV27,CASSPGQRSSTDTQYF,TGTGCCAGCAGTCCGGGACAGAGATCTAGCACAGATACGCAGTATTTT
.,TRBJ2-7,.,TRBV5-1,CASSLEGGHEQYF,TGCGCCAGCAGCTTGGAAGGGGGGCACGAGCAGTACTTC
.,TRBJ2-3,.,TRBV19,CASSRTGDLDTQYF,TGTGCCAGTAGCCGGACGGGTGACTTGGATACGCAGTATTTT
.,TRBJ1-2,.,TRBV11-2,CASSLDRQGHYGYTF,TGTGCCAGCAGCTTAGATAGGCAGGGGCATTATGGCTACACCTTC
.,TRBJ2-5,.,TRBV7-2,CASSLARRFQETQYF,TGTGCCAGCAGCTTAGCGAGGAGGTTTCAAGAGACCCAGTACTTC
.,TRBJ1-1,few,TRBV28,CASSLAGRGTEAFF,TGTGCCAGCAGTTTAGCGGGGCGCGGCACTGAAGCTTTCTTT
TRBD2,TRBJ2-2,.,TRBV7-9,CASSQQDGLAGDRTGELFF,TGTGCCAGCAGCCAACAGGACGGACTAGCGGGGGATCGTACCGGGGAGCTGTTTTTT
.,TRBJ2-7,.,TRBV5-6,CASSPKDGLRDEQYF,TGTGCCAGCAGCCCCAAGGACGGCCTTAGGGACGAGCAGTACTTC
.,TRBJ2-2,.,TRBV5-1,CASSFTGLNTGELFF,TGCGCCAGCAGCTTCACAGGATTGAACACCGGGGAGCTGTTTTTT
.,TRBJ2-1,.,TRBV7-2,CASSSQGFSYNEQFF,TGTGCCAGCAGCTCCCAAGGTTTCTCCTACAATGAGCAGTTCTTC
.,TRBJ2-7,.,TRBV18,CASSTSGSAYEQYF,TGTGCCAGCTCAACTTCAGGGTCGGCCTACGAGCAGTACTTC
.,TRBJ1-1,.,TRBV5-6,CASSLGTASEAFF,TGTGCCAGCAGCTTGGGGACGGCGAGTGAAGCTTTCTTT
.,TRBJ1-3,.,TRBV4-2,CASSSGTFSGNTIYF,TGTGCCAGCAGCTCCGGCACGTTCTCTGGAAACACCATATATTTT
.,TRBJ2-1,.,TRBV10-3,CAISDTLATPYNEQFF,TGTGCCATCAGTGATACCCTGGCGACCCCCTACAATGAGCAGTTCTTC
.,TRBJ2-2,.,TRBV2,CASLGLARNTGELFF,TGTGCGAGCCTAGGGCTAGCGAGGAACACCGGGGAGCTGTTTTTT
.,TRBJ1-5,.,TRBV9,CASSPGGLSNQPQHF,TGTGCCAGCAGCCCCGGGGGCTTAAGCAATCAGCCCCAGCATTTT
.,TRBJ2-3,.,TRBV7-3,CASSLAPADTQYF,TGTGCCAGCAGCTTAGCGCCGGCAGATACGCAGTATTTT
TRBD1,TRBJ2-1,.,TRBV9,CASSFTGTGAYNEQFF,TGTGCCAGCAGCTTTACCGGGACAGGTGCCTACAATGAGCAGTTCTTC
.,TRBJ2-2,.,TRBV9,CASSSMNTGELFF,TGTGCCAGCAGCTCCATGAACACCGGGGAGCTGTTTTTT
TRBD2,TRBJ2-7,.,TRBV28,CASSEQPGKAGVGHEQYF,TGTGCCAGCAGTGAGCAACCCGGGAAAGCGGGAGTGGGCCACGAGCAGTACTTC
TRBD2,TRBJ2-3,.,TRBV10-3,CAISESSDLAGGPLGTQYF,TGTGCCATCAGTGAGTCGTCTGACCTAGCGGGAGGGCCGCTCGGAACGCAGTATTTT
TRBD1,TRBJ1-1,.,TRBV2,CASRFRQGPGNTEAFF,TGTGCCAGCAGGTTCCGACAGGGCCCGGGGAACACTGAAGCTTTCTTT
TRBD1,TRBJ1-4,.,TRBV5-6,CASSSGQGATNEKLFF,TGTGCCAGCAGCTCTGGACAGGGTGCAACTAATGAAAAACTGTTTTTT
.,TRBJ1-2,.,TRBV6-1,CASSEAGWSYTF,TGTGCCAGCAGTGAAGCAGGATGGAGCTACACCTTC
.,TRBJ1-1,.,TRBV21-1,CASSKPRRRACTEAFF,TGTGCCAGCAGCAAACCCCGGCGGAGGGCTTGCACTGAAGCTTTCTTT
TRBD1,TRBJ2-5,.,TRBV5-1,CASRTGQGWETQYF,TGCGCCAGCAGGACGGGACAGGGTTGGGAGACCCAGTACTTC
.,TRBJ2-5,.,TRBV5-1,CASSLGQGLGETQYF,TGCGCCAGCAGCTTGGGCCAGGGGCTGGGCGAGACCCAGTACTTC
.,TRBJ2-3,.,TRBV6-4,CASSGGASSTDTQYF,TGTGCCAGCAGTGGAGGGGCATCTAGCACAGATACGCAGTATTTT
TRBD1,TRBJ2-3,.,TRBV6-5,CASSYSQGADTQYF,TGTGCCAGCAGTTACTCGCAGGGGGCAGATACGCAGTATTTT
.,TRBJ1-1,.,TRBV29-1,CSGCSGAGDTEAFF,TGCAGCGGTTGTTCGGGGGCAGGTGACACTGAAGCTTTCTTT
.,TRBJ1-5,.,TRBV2,CASSLEGIGQPQHF,TGTGCCAGCAGTCTGGAGGGGATAGGTCAGCCCCAGCATTTT